Presented here are 5 T cell receptor beta chains from one specimen sequenced in a study of beta chain features in type 1 diabetes. Since all of the isolated RNA was reverse transcribed, expressed TCRB transcripts were what got sequenced. The protocol was immunoSEQ multiplex PCR, while the TCRdb copy is restricted to in-frame clones and leaves out a portion. This sample carries roughly 300,000 clones, around 15% of them seen once, and the ten largest clones take more than 6.5%. The specimen sequenced was central memory CD4+ T cells from blood. These receptor sequences come from a man aged 30-40 years in good health.

The chain has TRBV5-6 and TRBJ2-3; 8 bases fit TRBD1. Germline loops: CDR1 SGHDT, CDR2 YYEEEE. After removal of 4 bases from V and 1 base from J, the junction contained 5 bases not matched to a gene. The CDR3 has 15 amino acids. The CDR3 nucleotides read TGTGCCAGCAGCGAGGTGGGACAGGGCACAGATACGCAGTATTTT. It codes for CASSEVGQGTDTQYF.

This clone came up a few times. The V and J genes are TRBV21-1 and TRBJ2-7; the D segment call TRBD1 is taken from the table without a DNA check. TRBV21-1 is recorded as a pseudogene. This CDR3 comprises 16 residues. CDR3 loop: CASSKAVGGNLYEQYF. As DNA, the CDR3 is TGTGCCAGCAGCAAAGCTGTAGGGGGAAACCTGTACGAGCAGTACTTC.

The table lists this clone with a few counts. The genes are TRBV6-1 and TRBJ1-2; possibly TRBD1 for D (5 bases). The CDR3 is 12 amino acids. Germline V gives CDR1 MNHNS, CDR2 SASEGT. The V gene lost 6 bases and the J gene lost 11 bases, with 16 bases spanning the gap. The CDR3 DNA reads TGTGCCAGCAGAGCGGGGCAGCCGGGTTACACCTTC. It specifies CASRAGQPGYTF.

V and J are TRBV5-6 and TRBJ2-5; possible D gene TRBD2, 6 bases. This CDR3 region has 14 residues. The V gene lost 1 base and the J gene lost 3 bases, with 10 bases spanning the gap. Germline V gene lookup returns CDR1 SGHDT and CDR2 YYEEEE. DNA of the CDR3: TGTGCCAGCAGCTTGCTGACTAGTGAAGAGACCCAGTACTTC. It is translated as CASSLLTSEETQYF. The full variable domain, in which reference TRBV5-6 and TRBJ2-5 provide the parts outside the CDR3, is DAGVTQSPTHLIKTRGQQVTLRCSPKSGHDTVSWYQQALGQGPQFIFQYYEEEERQRGNFPDRFSGHQFPNYSSELNVNALLLGDSALYLCASSLLTSEETQYFGPGTRLLVL.

The rearrangement links TRBV25-1 to TRBJ1-1; D remains ambiguous. CDR3 length equals 14 residues. The V gene lost 4 bases and the J gene lost 6 bases, with 15 bases spanning the gap. Germline V gives CDR1 MGHDK, CDR2 SYGVNS. The CDR3 here is CASSGGGHRAEAFF. The CDR3 nucleotides read TGTGCCAGCAGTGGTGGAGGGCATCGAGCTGAAGCTTTCTTT. Full variable domain (remainder filled in from reference TRBV25-1 and TRBJ1-1): EADIYQTPRYLVIGTGKKITLECSQTMGHDKMYWYQQDPGMELHLIHYSYGVNSTEKGDLSSESTVSRIRTEHFPLTLESARPSHTSQYLCASSGGGHRAEAFFGQGTRLTVV.